Presented here are 16 T cell receptor beta chains from one specimen sequenced in a study of early T cells in non-severe SARS-CoV-2 infection. TCRdb redid the calling of the 5' RACE reads with MiXCR, one entry per CDR3 protein. The sample carries approximately 70,000 distinct CDR3 sequences, less than 15% recorded once. The specimen sequenced was whole blood. The receptor set was obtained from an adult who was a healthcare worker with PCR-confirmed SARS-CoV-2 infection or an uninfected control (not recorded which).

This clonotype has more than one count but fewer than ten. The V call is TRBV6-6, the J call TRBJ2-7, with 9 bases lining up with TRBD2. V was clipped by 4 bases and J by 6 bases; unmatched bases: 7. Per germline, CDR1 MNHNY and CDR2 SVGAGI (reference sequence). CDR3 size: 14 residues. CDR3 sequence reads: CASSSQASGVEQYF. CDR3 sequence (DNA): TGTGCCAGCAGTTCTCAGGCTAGCGGGGTCGAGCAGTACTTC.

This clonotype was counted only a few times. The rearrangement joins TRBV18 to TRBJ2-7, with D perhaps TRBD2 (6 bases). Trimming shortened V by 4 bases and J by 6 bases, and 13 bases separated the two germline ends. Germline V gene sequence: CDR1 KGHSH, CDR2 LQKENI. The CDR3 length is 13 residues. The CDR3 region has the DNA TGTGCCAGCTCACGGACCCTGGGGGGCGAGCAGTACTTC. Its protein product is CASSRTLGGEQYF.

The chain links TRBV29-1 to TRBJ2-7; perhaps D is TRBD1 or TRBD2 (6 bases each). The V end lost 4 bases, the J end lost 3 bases, and 13 bases lay between the germline ends. The CDR3 is 13 amino acids. Germline assignment: CDR1 SQVTM and CDR2 ANQGSEA. CDR3 in DNA: TGCAGCGTTGCTGGGGGGCAGGGCTACGAGCAGTACTTC. Translating gives CSVAGGQGYEQYF.

This clonotype has at least ten counts. The rearrangement links TRBV6-5 to TRBJ1-1; D remains ambiguous. With 6 bases removed from V and 1 base from J, the gap between germline ends came to 9 bases. Germline V gene lookup returns CDR1 MNHEY and CDR2 SVGAGI. The CDR3 sequence is 13 residues long. In DNA, the CDR3 is TGTGCCAGCAGCCTTACTTCGAACACTGAAGCTTTCTTT. Translating it yields CASSLTSNTEAFF.

This clonotype showed up many times. The gene calls are TRBV28 and TRBJ2-5; possible D gene TRBD1, 5 bases. Trimming removed 2 bases from V and 3 bases from J, with 13 bases in between. The V gene's germline CDR1 is MDHEN and CDR2 SYDVKM. The CDR3 covers 15 residues. CDR3 in DNA: TGTGCCAGCAGTTTACCCCAGGCCAGGGAAGAGACCCAGTACTTC. It codes for CASSLPQAREETQYF.

This clonotype turned up a few times. V is TRBV6-1 and J is TRBJ1-2; 9 nucleotides line up with TRBD1. Germline CDR1 MNHNS, CDR2 SASEGT. The CDR3 is 17 residues long. Losses at the gene ends were 2 bases for V and 0 bases for J; bases not matched to a gene: 7. The CDR3 loop is CASSEPTGQGSNYGYTF. For the CDR3, the DNA is TGTGCCAGCAGTGAACCCACGGGACAGGGCTCTAACTATGGCTACACCTTC.

V and J are TRBV7-2 and TRBJ2-7, with D possibly TRBD2 on 6 matching bases. V lost 5 bases and J lost 7, with 27 bases in between. Germline values: CDR1 SGHTA, CDR2 FQGNSA. CDR3 length: 17 amino acids. DNA for the CDR3: TGTGCCAGCAGCGACCAGCCCACCGGGACGGGAGTGGGGGAGCAGTACTTC. Protein sequence: CASSDQPTGTGVGEQYF.

This clonotype appeared many times. The chain recombines TRBV3-1 with TRBJ1-6; D gene ambiguous. From germline, CDR1 is LGHDT and CDR2 YNNKEL (reference sequence). This CDR3 is 15 amino acids long. Trimming stripped 1 base from V and 6 bases from J, with 10 bases between. CDR3 protein: CASSQGTGGNSPLHF. The CDR3 nucleotides are TGTGCCAGCAGCCAAGGGACCGGTGGTAATTCACCCCTCCACTTT.

Ten or more counts support this clonotype. This chain connects TRBV7-2 to TRBJ2-3; 9 bases are a match to TRBD2. The CDR3 has 16 amino acids. The V and J ends lost 5 bases and 5 bases, in that order; junction bases with no gene match: 11. Germline-derived CDR1 and CDR2 are SGHTA and FQGNSA. The CDR3 DNA is TGTGCCAGCAGCACGGGACTAGCCCGAGCCATAGATACGCAGTATTTT. Protein sequence: CASSTGLARAIDTQYF.

This chain links TRBV20-1 with TRBJ2-1; TRBD2 agrees at 8 bases. Looked up from germline, CDR1 is DFQATT and CDR2 is SNEGSKA (reference sequence). V trimming: 2 bases; J trimming: 3 bases; junction bases outside the gene matches: 0. CDR3 length: 13 amino acids. The chain's CDR3 is CSARLAGYNEQFF. CDR3 coding DNA: TGCAGTGCTAGACTAGCGGGCTACAATGAGCAGTTCTTC.

Concerning this clonotype: Germline and junction disagree at one end, which may indicate a read error. V and J are TRBV7-8 and TRBJ2-5; D is unclear. CDR1 SGHVS and CDR2 FQNEAQ come from the germline V gene. The CDR3 spans 16 residues. CDR3 nucleotide sequence: TGTGTCAGCAGCATCCACCTGACGGCCATCCAAGAGACCCAGTACTTC. Translation gives CVSSIHLTAIQETQYF.

The chain has TRBV7-9 and TRBJ2-1, with TRBD2 matching 13 bases. Germline V gives CDR1 SEHNR, CDR2 FQNEAQ (reference sequence). This CDR3 is 17 amino acids long. The junction had 14 bases not matched to a gene; V was cut back by 5 bases and J by 10 bases. The CDR3 reads CASSPASGTSGVWEQFF. In nucleotides, the CDR3 is TGTGCCAGCAGCCCCGCCTCCGGGACTAGCGGGGTATGGGAGCAGTTCTTC.

This sequence joins TRBV4-2 and TRBJ1-5, with no clear D. Trimming left V 1 base short and J 6 bases short, with 10 bases between. The CDR3 runs to 14 residues. Germline V gene lookup returns CDR1 LGHNA and CDR2 YNFKEQ. The CDR3 DNA reads as TGTGCCAGCAGCCAAGTCGGACCCCCTCAGCCCCAGCATTTT. This codes for CASSQVGPPQPQHF.

This clonotype was seen repeatedly, ten times or more. This chain's CDR3 is CASSKFWTGLAKNIQYF. Here the CDR3 DNA reads TGTGCCAGCAGCAAATTTTGGACGGGGCTAGCCAAAAACATTCAGTACTTC. This chain links TRBV21-1 with TRBJ2-4. TRBV21-1 is listed as a pseudogene. The CDR3 sequence is 17 residues long.

This clonotype was seen ten or more times. The V gene is TRBV6-6, the J gene TRBJ1-3; no reliable D call. CDR3 length: 11 residues. The V end lost 3 bases, the J end lost 3 bases, and 0 bases lay between the germline ends. Per germline, CDR1 MNHNY and CDR2 SVGAGI (reference sequence). The CDR3 DNA sequence: TGTGCCAGCAGTTATGGAAACACCATATATTTT. This sequence encodes CASSYGNTIYF.

This clonotype appeared many times. The V and J genes are TRBV30 and TRBJ2-5; 9 positions agree with TRBD1. Germline loops: CDR1 GTSNPN, CDR2 SVGIG (reference sequence). V lost 1 base, J lost 5 bases, and 5 bases stayed unmatched. CDR3 length: 14 residues. This chain's CDR3 is CAWSEGTGQETQYF. CDR3 nucleotides: TGTGCCTGGAGTGAGGGGACAGGGCAGGAGACCCAGTACTTC.